A selection of T cell receptor beta chains follows, all from one sample in a study of blood T cells in healthy people across ages. TCRdb re-derived calls from the 5' RACE reads in MiXCR, one entry per CDR3 protein. This sample has roughly 1,100,000 distinct CDR3 sequences, with 20% to 25% found just once. These records were also assigned to another study, of T cells of mothers and their children.

What was sequenced was blood. The receptor source for this set is a girl aged 2 to 10 in good health. Each CDR3 is given without its conserved first and last residue. The D gene is left open where the match is weak. Clone size is shown for a subset of rows, as once, few, many or a class of expanded clone.

v_gene,j_gene,d_gene,abundance,CDR3aa
TRBV7-3,TRBJ1-1,.,few,ASSAPDRNTEAF
TRBV29-1,.,.,few,SVELTEQF
TRBV28,TRBJ2-1,TRBD2,.,ASSVTGGPTNEQF
TRBV28,TRBJ2-5,TRBD1,few,ASNNWTGSETQY
TRBV27,TRBJ2-3,.,.,ASGDLNAPDTQY
TRBV20-1,TRBJ2-7,.,few,SALVGSGNSYEQY
TRBV4-2,TRBJ1-1,.,.,ASSHRPAANTEAF
TRBV4-1,TRBJ2-7,.,.,ASSQGDKQY
TRBV20-1,.,.,.,SARVVGIPYEQY
TRBV2,TRBJ2-1,.,few,ASSDPYSYNEQF